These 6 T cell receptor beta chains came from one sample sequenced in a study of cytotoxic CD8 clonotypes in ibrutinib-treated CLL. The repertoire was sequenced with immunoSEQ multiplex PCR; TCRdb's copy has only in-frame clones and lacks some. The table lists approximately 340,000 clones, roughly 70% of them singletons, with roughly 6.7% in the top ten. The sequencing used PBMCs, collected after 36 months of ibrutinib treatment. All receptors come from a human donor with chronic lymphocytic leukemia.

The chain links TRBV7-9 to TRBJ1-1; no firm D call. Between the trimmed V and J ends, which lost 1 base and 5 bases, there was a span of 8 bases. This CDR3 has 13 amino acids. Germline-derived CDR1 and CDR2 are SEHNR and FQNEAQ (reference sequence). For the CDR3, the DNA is TGTGCCAGCAGCTTAGGATTGTGGACTGAAGCTTTCTTT. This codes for CASSLGLWTEAFF.

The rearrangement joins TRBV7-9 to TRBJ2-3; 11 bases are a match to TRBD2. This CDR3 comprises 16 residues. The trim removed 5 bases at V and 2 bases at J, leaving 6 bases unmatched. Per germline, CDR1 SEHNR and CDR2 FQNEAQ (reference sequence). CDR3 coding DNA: TGTGCCAGCAGCCCACCGGGACTAGCGGACACAGATACGCAGTATTTT. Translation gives CASSPPGLADTDTQYF.

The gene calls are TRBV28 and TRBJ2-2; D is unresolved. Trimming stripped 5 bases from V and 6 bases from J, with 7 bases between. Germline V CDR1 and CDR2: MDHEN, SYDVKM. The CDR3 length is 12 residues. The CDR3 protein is CASSPVSGELFF. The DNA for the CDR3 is TGTGCCAGCAGTCCCGTGTCCGGGGAGCTGTTTTTT.

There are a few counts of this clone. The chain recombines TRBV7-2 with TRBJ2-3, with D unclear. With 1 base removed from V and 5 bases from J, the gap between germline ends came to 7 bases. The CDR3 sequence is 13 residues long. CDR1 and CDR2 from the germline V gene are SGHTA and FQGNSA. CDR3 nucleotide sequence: TGTGCCAGCAGCTTAGTGATCGTAGATACGCAGTATTTT. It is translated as CASSLVIVDTQYF.

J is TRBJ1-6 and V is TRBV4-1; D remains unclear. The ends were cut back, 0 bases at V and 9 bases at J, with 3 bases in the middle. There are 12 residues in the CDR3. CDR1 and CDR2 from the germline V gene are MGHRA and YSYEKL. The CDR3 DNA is TGCGCCAGCAGCCAAGATAGTTCACCCCTCCACTTT. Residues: CASSQDSSPLHF.

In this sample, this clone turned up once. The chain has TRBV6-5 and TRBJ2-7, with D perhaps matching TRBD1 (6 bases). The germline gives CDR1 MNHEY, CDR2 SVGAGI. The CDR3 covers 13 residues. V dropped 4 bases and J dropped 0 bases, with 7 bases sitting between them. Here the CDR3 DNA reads TGTGCCAGCAGTTCAGGGGCCTCCTACGAGCAGTACTTC. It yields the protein CASSSGASYEQYF.